Shown below are 17 T cell receptor gamma chains from a single sample sequenced in a study of gamma delta lymphoproliferative disorders and STAT genes. Sequencing used genomic DNA taken from PBMCs of patients and controls. TCRdb redid the clone calls on the multiplex PCR reads with CATT. The sample contains about 2,200 gamma-chain clones, about 10% of which appear only once. The sequenced sample was blood. The receptors come from a human donor in good health.

This clone is medium-sized within its sample. V gene TRGV8 combines with J gene TRGJP2. Here the J gene was assigned by germline matching of the DNA, as TCRdb has none. The germline V gene has CDR1 VENAVY and CDR2 YDSYNSRV. V lost 2 bases and J lost 3; bases outside the gene matches: 6. The CDR3 has 15 amino acids. CDR3 sequence (DNA): TGTGCCACCTGGGATATGGGGGGTAGTGATTGGATCAAGACGTTT. This encodes CATWDMGGSDWIKTF.

This clone appeared a few times. The limits of the CDR3 on the DNA are not certain, so only TCRdb's listed CDR3 is given. The V gene is given as TRGV11, and no J gene call is available. TRGV11 is an open reading frame whose function is uncertain. From its first to its last residue, the CDR3 has 12 amino acids. CDR3 loop: CTTVPAGTKKLF.

By share, this clone ranks as medium-sized (0.01 to 0.1%). The rearrangement joins TRGV2 to TRGJP1. No J gene was available from TCRdb, and it was assigned here by a germline match of the DNA. Looked up from germline, CDR1 is EGSNGY and CDR2 is YDSYNSKV. The CDR3 extends over 15 amino acids. V gave up 6 bases and J gave up 6 bases; unmatched junction bases: 13. The CDR3 coding sequence is TGTGCCACCTGGCTCCGACCGGTCCCTGGTTGGTTCAAGATATTT. Protein product: CATWLRPVPGWFKIF.

This clone ranks as medium-sized. J is TRGJ1 or TRGJ2 and V is TRGV5. The J gene was not available in TCRdb and was assigned here by matching the DNA to germline segments. The CDR3 loop spans 13 amino acids. V shed 5 bases, J shed 2 bases, and the junction held 6 bases outside the gene matches. Germline V gene lookup returns CDR1 VINAFY and CDR2 YDVSNSKD. Here the CDR3 reads CATWVLHYYKKLF. The CDR3, as DNA: TGTGCCACCTGGGTTCTCCATTATTATAAGAAACTCTTT.

This clone was counted only a few times. The V and J genes are TRGV9 and TRGJP2. The J gene is absent in TCRdb and was assigned here via DNA matching to germline. Looked up from germline, CDR1 is GITISATS and CDR2 is ISYDGTV (reference sequence). Trimming took 1 base from V and 2 from J; bases not matched to a gene: 13. This CDR3 has 18 residues. The CDR3 protein is CALWEVQDPISSDWIKTF. The CDR3 DNA follows: TGTGCCTTGTGGGAGGTCCAGGACCCTATCAGTAGTGATTGGATCAAGACGTTT.

This clone is judged medium-sized (0.01 to 0.1%). V usage is TRGV4 and J usage is TRGJ1 or TRGJ2. The J gene, left out of TCRdb, was set here by checking the DNA against germline. The germline CDR1 and CDR2 sequences are EGSTGY and YDSYTSSV. The CDR3 covers 13 residues. The V gene end was trimmed by 0 bases and the J gene end by 6 bases; junction bases not matched to a gene: 5. The chain's CDR3 is CATWDGCGYKKLF. CDR3 DNA: TGTGCCACCTGGGATGGGTGCGGTTATAAGAAACTCTTT.

DNA for the CDR3: TGTGCCACCTGGGATGTAATCTGGGGGGAGGTTTATTATAAGAAACTCTTT. As protein: CATWDVIWGEVYYKKLF. This rearrangement joins TRGV4 to TRGJ1 or TRGJ2. The J gene, absent from TCRdb, was called here by matching the DNA to germline. Germline V gene sequence: CDR1 EGSTGY, CDR2 YDSYTSSV. V gave up 2 bases and J gave up 3 bases; unmatched junction bases: 16. This CDR3 has 17 residues.

Relative to its sample, this clone is medium-sized. This chain links TRGV2 with TRGJ1 or TRGJ2. The J gene was not available in TCRdb and was assigned here by matching the DNA to germline segments. The CDR3 has 14 amino acids. Unmatched junction bases numbered 6, after V lost 1 base and J lost 3 bases. CDR1 is EGSNGY and CDR2 is YDSYNSKV in the germline V gene. The CDR3 DNA sequence: TGTGCCACCTGGGACGGCCTAACTTATTATAAGAAACTCTTT. Encoded protein: CATWDGLTYYKKLF.

In its sample, this clone ranks as medium-sized. The chain links TRGV2 to TRGJ1 or TRGJ2. The J gene was missing in TCRdb and was found by matching the end of the DNA to germline. V was pared by 6 bases and J by 7 bases, with 9 bases of the junction left unmatched. CDR3 size: 12 residues. From germline, CDR1 is EGSNGY and CDR2 YDSYNSKV. The CDR3 here is CATWKTGYKKLF. The CDR3 DNA sequence: TGTGCCACCTGGAAGACCGGGTATAAGAAACTCTTT.

The chain carries TRGV8 and TRGJ1 or TRGJ2. Assignment of the J gene here rests on matching the DNA to germline, because TCRdb gives none. Germline V gene data show CDR1 as VENAVY and CDR2 as YDSYNSRV. Trimming at V came to 12 bases and at J to 0 bases, leaving 5 bases not matched to a gene. The CDR3 extends over 11 amino acids. The CDR3 DNA is TGTGCCCCGCAGAATTATTATAAGAAACTCTTT. This sequence encodes CAPQNYYKKLF.

This clone is medium-sized within its sample. The CDR3 loop reads CATWDGPGRSGWFKIF. CDR3 bases: TGTGCCACCTGGGACGGGCCGGGACGTTCTGGTTGGTTCAAGATATTT. This chain joins TRGV2 and TRGJP1. TCRdb supplies no J gene; here it was assigned by aligning the nucleotide sequence to germline. V was pared by 0 bases and J by 6 bases, with 10 bases of the junction left unmatched. The CDR3 is 16 amino acids. Germline V gives CDR1 EGSNGY, CDR2 YDSYNSKV.

This clone is medium-sized in the sample. This chain connects TRGV11 to TRGJP1. The J gene was missing in TCRdb and was found by matching the end of the DNA to germline. TRGV11 is noted as an ORF with a role that remains uncertain. With 2 bases clipped from V and 2 bases from J, the junction kept 5 bases outside the gene matches. This CDR3 spans 16 amino acids. The CDR3, as DNA: TGTGCCTGCTGGATTAGGCGCCCGACCACTGGTTGGTTCAAGATATTT. Protein product: CACWIRRPTTGWFKIF.

This clone is classed as medium-sized. The CDR3 coding sequence is TGTGCCACCTGGGATAGTTCTAGTAGTGATTGGATCAAGACGTTT. It translates to CATWDSSSSDWIKTF. This rearrangement joins TRGV8 to TRGJP2. The J gene is not listed in TCRdb, so it was assigned here from a DNA match to germline. This CDR3 has 15 residues. Germline V gene lookup returns CDR1 VENAVY and CDR2 YDSYNSRV. V gave up 1 base and J gave up 1 base; unmatched junction bases: 3.

Worth noting for this clone: The DNA is left out, because the CDR3 cannot be placed on it with certainty; the CDR3 is given as TCRdb lists it. The J segment was not called; the V segment is TRGV2. The CDR3 length equals 21 residues, ends included. Looked up from germline, CDR1 is EGSNGY and CDR2 is YDSYNSKV. This CDR3 reads CATWDGPLLIIRNSLAVEQHF.

This clone is classed as medium-sized (0.01 to 0.1%). This chain joins TRGV2 and TRGJ1 or TRGJ2. The J gene, not given by TCRdb, was assigned here from a germline match of the nucleotide sequence. This CDR3 spans 13 amino acids. CDR1 is EGSNGY, CDR2 YDSYNSKV, per germline. Unmatched junction bases numbered 4, after V lost 0 bases and J lost 5 bases. CDR3 region: CATWDGQDYKKLF. The CDR3 bases are TGTGCCACCTGGGACGGGCAAGATTATAAGAAACTCTTT.

Judged by abundance, this clone is medium-sized. The CDR3 nucleotides are TGTGCTGCGTGGGCCACCTTTTATTATAAGAAACTCTTT. Protein product: CAAWATFYYKKLF. The chain links TRGV10 to TRGJ1 or TRGJ2. TCRdb carries no J gene annotation; the J gene was assigned here by matching the DNA with germline. TRGV10 falls under the ORF class, with uncertain function. This CDR3 is 13 amino acids long. The ends lost 8 bases at V and 3 bases at J; junction bases unmatched: 8.

In this sample, this clone is medium-sized. The CDR3 is CALWEVNYYKKLF. CDR3 sequence (DNA): TGTGCCTTGTGGGAGGTGAATTATTATAAGAAACTCTTT. V usage is TRGV9 and J usage is TRGJ1 or TRGJ2. The J gene, not given by TCRdb, was assigned here from a germline match of the nucleotide sequence. The germline V gene encodes CDR1 GITISATS and CDR2 ISYDGTV (reference sequence). After removal of 0 bases from V and 1 base from J, the junction contained 0 bases not matched to a gene. This CDR3 region has 13 residues.